The T cell receptor beta chain described here comes from a study of response to subunit inactivated influenza vaccine. Comments on this clonotype: Its antigen is still unknown.

General observations from the study: Each seasonal influenza vaccination recruits few new T cells, the authors suggested.

TCRdb used MiXCR to reprocess the RT-PCR reads, holding one entry per CDR3 protein. This sample has over 800,000 distinct CDR3 sequences, with approximately 22% found just once. The source is a man aged 50 or older who received an inactivated influenza vaccine. The sequencing here drew on PBMCs from blood, taken approximately 5 days after vaccination.

CDR3 protein: CASSYSWYQRNTEAFF. The DNA of the CDR3 is TGTGCCAGCAGTTACTCGTGGTACCAGCGAAACACTGAAGCTTTCTTT. V gene TRBV6-5 combines with J gene TRBJ1-1; D ambiguous. The V end was cut by 0 bases, the J end by 2 bases, with 13 bases between. The CDR3 loop spans 16 amino acids. Germline V gene sequence: CDR1 MNHEY, CDR2 SVGAGI.